The T cell receptor beta chain described here comes from a study of blood T cell repertoires in COVID-19. At the level of the study: Acute and convalescent COVID-19 samples came from the United States, Italy and Spain. Sample material is recorded as cDNA or gDNA derived from T cells, B-cell-depleted T cells, or PBMCs.

Participants, about 18 to 90 years old, spanned around 25 US areas. Cohorts were based on clinical histories the participants reported. Generated by immunoSEQ multiplex PCR, the TCRdb table keeps only in-frame clones and is missing some. Among around 85,000 clones, 75% to 90% were seen once, and the ten largest hold 1% to 1.5%. The germline V gene has CDR1 MNHNS and CDR2 SASEGT. This CDR3 comprises 15 residues. The ends were cut back, 2 bases at V and 2 bases at J, with 13 bases in the middle. The TCR was taken from a woman in her 50s with acute COVID-19. The genes are TRBV6-1 and TRBJ2-7; D is perhaps TRBD1 (5 bases). Source material: PBMCs or T cells enriched from blood (not recorded which). The CDR3 loop is CASSESDSPTYEQYF. The DNA for the CDR3 is TGTGCCAGCAGTGAATCAGACAGCCCAACCTACGAGCAGTACTTC.